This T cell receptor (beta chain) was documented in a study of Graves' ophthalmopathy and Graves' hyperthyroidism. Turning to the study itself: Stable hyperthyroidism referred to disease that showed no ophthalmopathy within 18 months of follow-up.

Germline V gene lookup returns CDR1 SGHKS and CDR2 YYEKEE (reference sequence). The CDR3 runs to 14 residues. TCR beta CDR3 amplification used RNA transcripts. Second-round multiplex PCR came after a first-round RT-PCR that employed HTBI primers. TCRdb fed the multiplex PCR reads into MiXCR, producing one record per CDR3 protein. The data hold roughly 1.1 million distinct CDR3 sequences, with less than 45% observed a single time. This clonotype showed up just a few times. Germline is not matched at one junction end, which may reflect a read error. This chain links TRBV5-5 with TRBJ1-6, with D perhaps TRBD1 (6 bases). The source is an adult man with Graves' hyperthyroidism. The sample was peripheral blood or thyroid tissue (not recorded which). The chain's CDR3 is CASSRGPVESDVGF. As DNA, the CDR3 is TGTGCCAGCAGCCGGGGGCCCGTGGAAAGTGACGTCGGTTTT.